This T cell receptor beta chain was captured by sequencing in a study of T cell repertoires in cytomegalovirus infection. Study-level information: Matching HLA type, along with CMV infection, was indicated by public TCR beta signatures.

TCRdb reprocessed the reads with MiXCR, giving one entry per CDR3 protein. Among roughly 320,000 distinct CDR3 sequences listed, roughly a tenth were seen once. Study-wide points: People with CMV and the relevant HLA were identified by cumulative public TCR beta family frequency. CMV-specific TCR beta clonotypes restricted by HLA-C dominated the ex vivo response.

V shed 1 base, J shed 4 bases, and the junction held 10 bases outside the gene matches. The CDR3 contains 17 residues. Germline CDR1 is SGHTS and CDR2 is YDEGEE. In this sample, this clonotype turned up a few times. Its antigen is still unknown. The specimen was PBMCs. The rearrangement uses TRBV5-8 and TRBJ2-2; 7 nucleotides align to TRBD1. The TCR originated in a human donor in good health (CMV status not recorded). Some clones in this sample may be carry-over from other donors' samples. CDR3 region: CASSLWGTGVGTGELFF. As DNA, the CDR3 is TGTGCCAGCAGCTTGTGGGGTACAGGGGTAGGCACCGGGGAGCTGTTTTTT.